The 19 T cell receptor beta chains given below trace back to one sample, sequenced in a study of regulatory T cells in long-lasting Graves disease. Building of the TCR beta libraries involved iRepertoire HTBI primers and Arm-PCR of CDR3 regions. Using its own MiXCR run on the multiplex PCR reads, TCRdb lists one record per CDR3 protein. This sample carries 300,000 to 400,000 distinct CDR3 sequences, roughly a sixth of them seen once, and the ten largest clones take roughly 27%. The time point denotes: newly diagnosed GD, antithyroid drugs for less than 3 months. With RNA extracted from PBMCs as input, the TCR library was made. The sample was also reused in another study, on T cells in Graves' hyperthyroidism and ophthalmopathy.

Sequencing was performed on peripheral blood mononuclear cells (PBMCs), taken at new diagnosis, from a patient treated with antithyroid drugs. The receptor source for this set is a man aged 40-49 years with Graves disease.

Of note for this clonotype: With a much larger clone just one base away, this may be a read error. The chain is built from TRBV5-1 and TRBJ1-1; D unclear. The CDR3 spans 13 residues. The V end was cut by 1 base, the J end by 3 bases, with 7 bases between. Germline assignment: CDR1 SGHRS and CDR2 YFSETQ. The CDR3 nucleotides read TGCGCCAGCAGCTTGAGGGCAGACACTGAAGCTTTCTTT. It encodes CASSLRADTEAFF.

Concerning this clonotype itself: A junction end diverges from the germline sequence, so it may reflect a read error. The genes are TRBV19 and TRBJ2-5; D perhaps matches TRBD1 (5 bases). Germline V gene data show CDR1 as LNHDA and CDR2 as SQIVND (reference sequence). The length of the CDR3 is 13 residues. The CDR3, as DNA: TGTGCCGGTAGGCGGACACCGTCGGAGACCCAGTACTTC. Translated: CAGRRTPSETQYF.

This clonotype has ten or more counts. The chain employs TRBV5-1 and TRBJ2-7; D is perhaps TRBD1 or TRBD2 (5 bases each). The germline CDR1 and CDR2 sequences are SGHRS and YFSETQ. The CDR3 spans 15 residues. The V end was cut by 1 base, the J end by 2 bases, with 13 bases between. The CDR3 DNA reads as TGCGCCAGCAGCTTGTTGGGGGTCTTACCCTACGAGCAGTACTTC. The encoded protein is CASSLLGVLPYEQYF.

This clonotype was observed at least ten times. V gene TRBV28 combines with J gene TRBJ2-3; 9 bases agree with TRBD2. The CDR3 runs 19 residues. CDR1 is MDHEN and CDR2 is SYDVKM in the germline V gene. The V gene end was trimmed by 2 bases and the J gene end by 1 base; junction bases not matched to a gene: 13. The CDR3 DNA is TGTGCCAGCAGTTTAGGAATTAAGCGGGGGGCATCTGGCACAGATACGCAGTATTTT. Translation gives CASSLGIKRGASGTDTQYF.

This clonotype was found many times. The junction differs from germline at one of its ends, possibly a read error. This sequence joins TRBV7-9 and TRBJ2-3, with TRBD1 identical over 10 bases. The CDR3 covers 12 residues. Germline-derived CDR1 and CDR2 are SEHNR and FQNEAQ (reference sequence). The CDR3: CASSFGDRGRVF. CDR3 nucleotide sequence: TGTGCCAGCAGCTTTGGGGACAGGGGCCGTGTTTTT.

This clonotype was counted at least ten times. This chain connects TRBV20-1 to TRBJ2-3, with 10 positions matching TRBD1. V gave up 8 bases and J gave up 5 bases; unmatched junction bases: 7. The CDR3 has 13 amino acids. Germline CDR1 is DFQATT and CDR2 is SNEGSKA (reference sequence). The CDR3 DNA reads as TGCAGTCCCGGGACAGGGGTGGGAGATACGCAGTATTTT. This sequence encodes CSPGTGVGDTQYF.

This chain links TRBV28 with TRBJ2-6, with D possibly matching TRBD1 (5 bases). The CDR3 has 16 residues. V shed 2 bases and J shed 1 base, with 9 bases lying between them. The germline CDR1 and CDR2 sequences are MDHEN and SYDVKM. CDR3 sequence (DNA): TGTGCCAGCAGTTTAAGACAGCTTTCTGGGGCCAACGTCCTGACTTTC. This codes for CASSLRQLSGANVLTF.

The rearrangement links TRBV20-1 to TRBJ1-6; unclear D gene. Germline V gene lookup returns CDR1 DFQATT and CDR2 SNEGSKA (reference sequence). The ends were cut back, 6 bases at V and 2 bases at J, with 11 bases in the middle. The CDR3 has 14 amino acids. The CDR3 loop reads CSAAYGAYNSPLHF. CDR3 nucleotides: TGCAGTGCCGCCTACGGGGCCTATAATTCACCCCTCCACTTT.

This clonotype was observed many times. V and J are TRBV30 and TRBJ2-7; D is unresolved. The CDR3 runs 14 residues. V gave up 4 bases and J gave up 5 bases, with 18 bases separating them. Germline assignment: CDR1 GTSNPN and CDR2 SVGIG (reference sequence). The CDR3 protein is CAWNAGAIWDEQYF. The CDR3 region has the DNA TGTGCCTGGAACGCAGGAGCGATCTGGGACGAGCAGTACTTC.

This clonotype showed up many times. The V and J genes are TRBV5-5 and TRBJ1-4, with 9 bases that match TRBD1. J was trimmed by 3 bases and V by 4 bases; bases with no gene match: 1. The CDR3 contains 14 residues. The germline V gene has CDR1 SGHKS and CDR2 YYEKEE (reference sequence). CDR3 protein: CASSRQGANEKLFF. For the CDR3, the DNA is TGTGCCAGCAGCCGACAGGGGGCTAATGAAAAACTGTTTTTT. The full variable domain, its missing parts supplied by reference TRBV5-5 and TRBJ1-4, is DAGVTQSPTHLIKTRGQQVTLRCSPISGHKSVSWYQQVLGQGPQFIFQYYEKEERGRGNFPDRFSARQFPNYSSELNVNALLLGDSALYLCASSRQGANEKLFFGSGTQLSVL.

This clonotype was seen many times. The CDR3 nucleotides read TGTGCCAGCAAGCCAGGGGTGGCTTCACCCCTCCACTTT. This encodes CASKPGVASPLHF. The V gene is TRBV6-2 or TRBV6-3, the J gene TRBJ1-6, with a possible D match to TRBD1 (6 bases). The CDR3 is 13 residues long. The V gene lost 7 bases and the J gene lost 9 bases, with 13 bases spanning the gap. In germline, CDR1 is MNHEY, CDR2 SVGEGT.

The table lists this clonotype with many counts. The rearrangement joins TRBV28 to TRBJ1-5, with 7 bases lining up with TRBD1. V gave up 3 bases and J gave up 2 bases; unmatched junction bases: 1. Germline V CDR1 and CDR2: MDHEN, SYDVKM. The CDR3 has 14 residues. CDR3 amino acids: CASSFGQGNQPQHF. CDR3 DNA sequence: TGTGCCAGCAGTTTCGGACAGGGCAATCAGCCCCAGCATTTT.

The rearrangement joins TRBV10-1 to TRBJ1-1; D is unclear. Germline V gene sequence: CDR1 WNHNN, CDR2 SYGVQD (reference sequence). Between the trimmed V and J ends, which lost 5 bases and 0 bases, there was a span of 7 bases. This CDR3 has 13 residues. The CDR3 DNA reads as TGCGCCAGCAGTAACAGATTGAACACTGAAGCTTTCTTT. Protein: CASSNRLNTEAFF.

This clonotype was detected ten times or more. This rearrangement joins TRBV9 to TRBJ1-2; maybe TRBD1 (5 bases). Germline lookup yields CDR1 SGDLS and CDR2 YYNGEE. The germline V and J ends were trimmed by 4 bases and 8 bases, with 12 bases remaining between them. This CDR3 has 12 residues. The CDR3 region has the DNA TGTGCCAGCAGCCCGACGGGGGTGGGCTACACCTTC. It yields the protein CASSPTGVGYTF.

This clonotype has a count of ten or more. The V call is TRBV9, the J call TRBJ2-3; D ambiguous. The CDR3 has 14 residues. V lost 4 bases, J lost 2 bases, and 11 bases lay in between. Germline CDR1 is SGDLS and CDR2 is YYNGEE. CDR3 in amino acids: CASSFLGSTDTQYF. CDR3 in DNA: TGTGCCAGCAGCTTCCTAGGGTCCACAGATACGCAGTATTTT.

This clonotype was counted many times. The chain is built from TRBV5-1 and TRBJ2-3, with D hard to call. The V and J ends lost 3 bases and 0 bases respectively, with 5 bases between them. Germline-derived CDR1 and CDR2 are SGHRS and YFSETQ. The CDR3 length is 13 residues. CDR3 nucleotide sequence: TGCGCCAGCAGCTCCACTAGCACAGATACGCAGTATTTT. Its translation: CASSSTSTDTQYF.

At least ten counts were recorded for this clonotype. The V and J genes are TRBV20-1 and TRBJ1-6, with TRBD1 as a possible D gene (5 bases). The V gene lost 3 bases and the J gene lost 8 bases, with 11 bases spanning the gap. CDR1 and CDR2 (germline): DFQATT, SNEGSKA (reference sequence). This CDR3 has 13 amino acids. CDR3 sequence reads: CSARSTGYSPLHF. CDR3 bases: TGCAGTGCTAGGTCCACAGGATATTCACCCCTCCACTTT.

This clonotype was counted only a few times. CDR3 region: CASSLAGAGGEKLFF. CDR3 coding DNA: TGCGCCAGCAGCTTGGCCGGAGCAGGGGGTGAAAAACTGTTTTTT. The chain carries TRBV5-1 and TRBJ1-4, with 7 bases fitting TRBD1. CDR1 and CDR2 (germline): SGHRS, YFSETQ. The CDR3 contains 15 residues. The V gene end was trimmed by 0 bases and the J gene end by 7 bases; junction bases not matched to a gene: 6.

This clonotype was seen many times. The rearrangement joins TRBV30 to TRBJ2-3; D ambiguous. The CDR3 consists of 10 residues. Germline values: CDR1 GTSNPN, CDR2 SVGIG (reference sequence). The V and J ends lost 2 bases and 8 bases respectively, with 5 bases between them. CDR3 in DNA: TGTGCCTGGAGTCTACGTACGCAGTATTTT. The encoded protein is CAWSLRTQYF.